The sequence of this TCR beta chain was determined in a study of T cells after yellow fever vaccination. Regarding the study as a whole: Clonotypes found in both CD4 and CD8 compartments made up a small share.

Making TCR cDNA involved 5'RACE template switching, which added UMIs and a universal primer site. TCRdb independently ran MiXCR on the 5' RACE reads; one entry per CDR3 protein. In the table there are about 300,000 distinct CDR3 sequences, around 8.6% of which are singletons. This clonotype showed up many times. The antigen remains undetermined. The length of the CDR3 is 16 residues. V shed 1 base and J 4 bases; nucleotides not matched to a gene: 5. In germline, CDR1 is SGHTS, CDR2 YDEGEE. V and J are TRBV5-8 and TRBJ2-3; 11 bases match TRBD2. Sequenced here: CD4+ T cells sorted from PBMCs, sampled 5 days after the yellow fever booster vaccination. The TCR comes from a man aged 18 to 29 who received the YFV17D yellow fever vaccine. For the CDR3, the DNA is TGTGCCAGCAGCTTGCCTAGCGGGGGGACTTCAGATACGCAGTATTTT. This gives the protein CASSLPSGGTSDTQYF.